This T cell receptor beta chain was observed in a study of beta chain features in type 1 diabetes. Study-wide context: Age, gender and cell yields were similar between patients and healthy donors. Study-level findings and limits: Fewer junction insertions and more nucleotide deletions appeared in type 1 diabetes patients. TCRB CDR3s were moderately but significantly shorter in Type 1 diabetes patients in all four CD4+ subsets.

V was clipped by 2 bases and J by 15 bases, with 14 bases between them. The CDR3 has 12 amino acids. Germline CDR1 reads LNHDA; CDR2 reads SQIVND (reference sequence). Expressed TCRB transcripts were sequenced because the isolated RNA had all been reverse transcribed beforehand. The protocol was immunoSEQ multiplex PCR, while the TCRdb copy is restricted to in-frame clones and leaves out a portion. The repertoire holds some 350,000 clones, with about 10% as singletons. Sorting with CD45RO/CCR7/CD25/CD127/CD95/CD27 yielded naive, central memory, regulatory and stem-like memory CD4+ cells. In this sample, this clone turned up a few times. Antigen unknown.

The chain couples TRBV19 to TRBJ2-1; possibly TRBD2 for D (6 bases). This receptor was taken from a man between 25 and 39 years old with type 1 diabetes. The sample consisted of central memory CD4+ T cells from blood. In DNA form, the CDR3 reads TGTGCCAGTAGTATAAGACTTTGGAGGGGGTTCTTC. This sequence encodes CASSIRLWRGFF.